A single sample gave rise to the 2 T cell receptor beta chains below, sequenced in a study of T-cell reconstitution after alpha-beta-depleted transplantation in children. Unique molecular identifiers featured in how the TCRbeta library was prepared. One entry per CDR3 protein results from TCRdb running MiXCR on the PCR reads. Here the sample spans 450,000 to 600,000 distinct CDR3 sequences, 8% to 11% being singletons. This material consisted of PBMCs, taken before TCRalphabeta/CD19-depleted stem cell transplant. Receptor source: a child aged 2-15 years with inherited bone marrow failure, due to receive a stem cell transplant.

This clonotype has more than one count but fewer than ten. This CDR3 is CASSLDGRGAYEQYF. The CDR3 DNA follows: TGTGCCAGCAGCTTGGACGGACGGGGAGCCTACGAGCAGTACTTC. This chain connects TRBV7-8 to TRBJ2-7, with D possibly matching TRBD2 (5 bases). Between the trimmed V and J ends, which lost 3 bases and 2 bases, there was a span of 14 bases. The germline gives CDR1 SGHVS, CDR2 FQNEAQ. CDR3 length: 15 amino acids.

This clonotype was recorded many times. The chain recombines TRBV29-1 with TRBJ2-2, with 10 nucleotides matching TRBD2. The V segment lost 4 bases and the J segment 2 bases; nucleotides outside the gene matches: 4. CDR1 is SQVTM and CDR2 is ANQGSEA in the germline V gene. This CDR3 has 15 amino acids. The DNA for the CDR3 is TGCAGCGTTGGAACTAGCGGGATAAACACCGGGGAGCTGTTTTTT. This codes for CSVGTSGINTGELFF.